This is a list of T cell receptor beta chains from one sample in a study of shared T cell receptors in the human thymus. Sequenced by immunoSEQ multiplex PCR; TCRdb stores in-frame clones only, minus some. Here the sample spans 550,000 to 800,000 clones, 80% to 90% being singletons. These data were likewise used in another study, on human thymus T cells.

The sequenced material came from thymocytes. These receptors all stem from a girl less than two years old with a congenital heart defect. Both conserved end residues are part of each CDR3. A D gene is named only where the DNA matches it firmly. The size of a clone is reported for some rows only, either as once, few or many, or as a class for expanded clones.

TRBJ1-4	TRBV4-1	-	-	TGCGCCAGCAGCCAAGATTTACCGGGTTTGGATGAAAAACTGTTTTTT	CASSQDLPGLDEKLFF
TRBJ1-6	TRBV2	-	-	TGTGCCAGCAGTGAAGCGCTAGTGGGGAGCTCCTATAATTCACCCCTCCACTTT	CASSEALVGSSYNSPLHF
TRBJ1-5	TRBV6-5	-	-	TGTGCCAGCAGTTACTCGTCCGGCAATCAGCCCCAGCATTTT	CASSYSSGNQPQHF
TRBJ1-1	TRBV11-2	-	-	TGTGCCAGCAGCTATTACAACAGGAACACTGAAGCTTTCTTT	CASSYYNRNTEAFF
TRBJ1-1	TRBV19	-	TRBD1	TGTGCCAGTAGTATGATGGGGACAGGGGGCGCGAACACTGAAGCTTTCTTT	CASSMMGTGGANTEAFF
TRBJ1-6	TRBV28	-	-	TGTGCCAGCAACGTTACGACAGGATATAATTCACCCCTCCACTTT	CASNVTTGYNSPLHF
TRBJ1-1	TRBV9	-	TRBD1	TGTGCCAGCAGCCCGACATTAGGGAACAGGGGGACTGAAGCTTTCTTT	CASSPTLGNRGTEAFF
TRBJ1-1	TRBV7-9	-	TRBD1	TGTGCCAGCAGCTTATCGGGACAGATGATGAACACTGAAGCTTTCTTT	CASSLSGQMMNTEAFF
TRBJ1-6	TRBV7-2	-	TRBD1	TGTGCCAGCAGCCGCGGACAGGGGGAGGACCACTATAATTCACCCCTCCACTTT	CASSRGQGEDHYNSPLHF
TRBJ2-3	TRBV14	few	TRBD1	TGTGCCAGCAGCCAAGAAAATCCGGGACAGGGGCCTAGCACAGATACGCAGTATTTT	CASSQENPGQGPSTDTQYF
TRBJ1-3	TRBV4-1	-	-	TGCGCCAGCAGCCAAGAGCCCCACCTTCGGGGGGGAAACACCATATATTTT	CASSQEPHLRGGNTIYF
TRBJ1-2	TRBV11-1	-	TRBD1	TGTGCCAGCAGCCCGGACAGGGCGCTCTTTCTTAACTATGGCTACACCTTC	CASSPDRALFLNYGYTF
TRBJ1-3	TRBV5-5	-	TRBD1	TGTGCCAGCAGCATAAACTTCCTCCGGGACAGGGGGTTGGGTGGAAACACCATATATTTT	CASSINFLRDRGLGGNTIYF
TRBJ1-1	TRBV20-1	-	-	TGCAGTTTAACGGCGGATACTGAAGCTTTCTTT	CSLTADTEAFF
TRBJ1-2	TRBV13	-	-	TGTGCCAGCAGCTTATCAGGCCAGGGTCAGACTAACTATGGCTACACCTTC	CASSLSGQGQTNYGYTF
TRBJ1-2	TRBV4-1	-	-	TGCGCCAGCAGCCCGGGGGGGTTTCAAGGCTACACCTTC	CASSPGGFQGYTF
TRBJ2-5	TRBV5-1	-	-	TGCGCCAGCAGCTCCGAAACAGGCTGTCGTTGGACCCAGTACTTC	CASSSETGCRWTQYF
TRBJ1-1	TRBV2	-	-	TGTGCCAGCAATTCACAAGAGGTGAACACTGAAGCTTTCTTT	CASNSQEVNTEAFF
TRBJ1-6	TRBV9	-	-	TGTGCCAGCAGCGTAGGAGGCAGCGGTAATTCACCCCTCCACTTT	CASSVGGSGNSPLHF
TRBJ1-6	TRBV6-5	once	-	TGTGCCAGCAGGAGGGACATTGTCTATTCACCCCTCCACTTT	CASRRDIVYSPLHF
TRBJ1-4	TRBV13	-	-	TGTGCCAGCAGCCTCAGCGGAAGAGAAAAACTGTTTTTT	CASSLSGREKLFF
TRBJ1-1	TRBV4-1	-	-	TGCGCCAGCAGCCAAGATAGTGACAGCATGAACACTGAAGCTTTCTTT	CASSQDSDSMNTEAFF
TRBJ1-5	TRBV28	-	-	TGTGCCAGCAGTTCATCCGGGTTGAGGGGGAGCAATCAGCCCCAGCATTTT	CASSSSGLRGSNQPQHF
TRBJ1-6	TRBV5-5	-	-	TGTGCCAGCAAACGGTCAGTGAGGGTGAGGAATTCACCCCTCCACTTT	CASKRSVRVRNSPLHF
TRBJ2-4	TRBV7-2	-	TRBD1	TGTGCCAGCAGCCGAGGGGACAGGGAGCACATTCAGTACTTC	CASSRGDREHIQYF
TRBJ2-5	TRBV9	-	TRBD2	TGTGCCAGCAGCGTAGAGGGACTAGCGGGGGGTCACCAAGAGACCCAGTACTTC	CASSVEGLAGGHQETQYF
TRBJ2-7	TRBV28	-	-	TGTGCCAGCAACCCTAAGACAGGAAACTCCTACGAGCAGTACTTC	CASNPKTGNSYEQYF
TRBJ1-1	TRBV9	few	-	TGTGCCAGCAGCGTGGGGGGGAGGGCGAACACTGAAGCTTTCTTT	CASSVGGRANTEAFF
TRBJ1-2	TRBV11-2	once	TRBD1	TGTGCCAGCAGCTTAGGCGGTAGGGTTGGGACAGGGACTAACTATGGCTACACCTTC	CASSLGGRVGTGTNYGYTF
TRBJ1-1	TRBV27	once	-	TGTGCCAGCAGTTTCGCAGGGAAAACTGAAGCTTTCTTT	CASSFAGKTEAFF
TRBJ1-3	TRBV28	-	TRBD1	TGTGCCAGCAGTTCCCACAGGGGTAGGGGGGGAAACACCATATATTTT	CASSSHRGRGGNTIYF
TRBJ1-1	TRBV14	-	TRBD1	TGTGCCAGCAGCCAAACACAACCGGGACAGGGAACCGCTGAAGCTTTCTTT	CASSQTQPGQGTAEAFF
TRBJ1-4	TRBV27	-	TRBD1	TGTGCCAGCAGCCAGGGGGTCGGAAATGAAAAACTGTTTTTT	CASSQGVGNEKLFF
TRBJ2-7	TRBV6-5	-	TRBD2	TGTGCCAGCAGTTCATCATCGCGGGGGGGGCCGGACCAGTACTTC	CASSSSSRGGPDQYF
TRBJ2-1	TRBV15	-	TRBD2	TGTGCCACCAGCAGAGACGCGGGGGGCTTGATTGAGCAGTTCTTC	CATSRDAGGLIEQFF
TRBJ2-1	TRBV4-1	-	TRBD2	TGCGCCAGCAGCCACACAGGAGCGGGGCCAAGCTACAATGAGCAGTTCTTC	CASSHTGAGPSYNEQFF
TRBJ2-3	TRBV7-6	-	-	TGTGCCAGCAGCTTGACTGCTAGCACAGATACGCAGTATTTT	CASSLTASTDTQYF